Listed below are T cell receptor beta chains from one sample, sequenced in a study of cytomegalovirus exposure and HLA in healthy donors. The method was immunoSEQ multiplex PCR; TCRdb's version includes in-frame clones alone and lacks a portion of them. The sample consists of around 200,000 clones, roughly 80% of them appearing once. Sequencing used PBMCs. These receptors were collected from a woman in her late teens or twenties in good health and CMV-seronegative. Both conserved end residues are part of each CDR3. A D gene is named only where the DNA matches it firmly.

TRBD1,TRBJ1-2,15,TRBV5-1,CASRPRTGPIPGYTF,TGCGCCAGCAGACCTAGGACAGGGCCTATACCGGGCTACACCTTC
TRBD1,TRBJ2-3,15,TRBV4-2,CASSPQTGGPDTQYF,TGTGCCAGCAGCCCCCAGACAGGGGGGCCAGATACGCAGTATTTT
TRBD2,TRBJ2-5,15,TRBV5-1,CASTPGTSGRKTQYF,TGCGCCAGCACACCAGGGACTAGCGGGAGGAAGACCCAGTACTTC
-,TRBJ1-5,15,TRBV19,CASRDSDSRRQPQHF,TGTGCCAGTAGGGACTCGGACTCGCGGCGTCAGCCCCAGCATTTT
-,TRBJ2-1,16,TRBV15,CATSGPKAGNYNEQFF,TGTGCCACCAGCGGTCCGAAGGCGGGGAACTACAATGAGCAGTTCTTC
TRBD1,TRBJ2-7,14,TRBV27,CATGRDRGSYEQYF,TGTGCCACCGGCCGGGACAGGGGTTCCTACGAGCAGTACTTC
-,TRBJ2-2,17,TRBV6-1,CASSDSGLPGNTGELFF,TGTGCCAGCAGTGATTCTGGCCTTCCAGGGAACACCGGGGAGCTGTTTTTT
-,TRBJ1-5,15,TRBV15,CATSTREGGNQPQHF,TGTGCCACCAGCACCAGGGAGGGGGGCAATCAGCCCCAGCATTTT
-,TRBJ2-2,14,TRBV5-8,CASSLGQVIGELFF,TGTGCCAGCAGCTTGGGACAGGTGATCGGGGAGCTGTTTTTT
TRBD1,TRBJ1-5,15,TRBV15,CATSRGGTGNQPQHF,TGTGCCACCAGCAGAGGCGGGACAGGGAACCAGCCCCAGCATTTT